This T cell receptor beta chain was identified in a study of blood T cell repertoires in COVID-19 (dated by TCRdb to about 2020). Study-level background: The collaborator samples originated in the United States, Italy and Spain and spanned the acute and convalescent phases of COVID-19. The material from the prospective study consisted of cDNA or gDNA derived from T cells, B-cell-depleted T cells, or PBMCs. The samples were drawn from two sources: the first 160 participants of the ongoing ImmuneRACE study, and 1,254 subjects contributed by 6 global collaborators. The repertoires were released in a freely available public database meant as a resource for research on the immune response to SARS-CoV-2. A de-identified subject ID, COVID-19 status, age in years and sex were almost always included in the sample metadata. HLA class I and class II types, where available, came from metadata supplied by the sample provider rather than from assay-based typing. The dataset comprised deeply sampled blood TCRbeta repertoires from subjects exposed to, actively infected with, or recovered from COVID-19.

On this clone itself: Its antigen is unknown. The record has no base qualities; no much larger clone is one base away.

From its cysteine to its phenylalanine, the CDR3 spans 15 amino acids. The kept DNA is CDR3 alone, 45 bases in frame from the first base. The germline V gene (reference sequence) gives CDR1 as LNHNV and CDR2 as YYDKDF. Trimming at the junction amounts to 1 base on V and 9 bases on J, and the germline ends lie 13 bases apart. Collaborating institutions collected whole blood in K2EDTA tubes following their own protocols. Collaborator samples were shipped for TCRbeta analysis as frozen whole blood, isolated PBMCs, or DNA extracted from either sample type. On the study overall, not on this receptor specifically: Clinical and demographic metadata were provided uncurated, with the amount varying by source and participant.

The immunoSEQ Assay, a bias-controlled multiplex PCR, was used to amplify TCRbeta CDR3 regions from genomic DNA. The original pipeline was this. The number of nucleated cells in each sample was estimated by amplification of reference gene primers within the assay. Sequence reads were collapsed and filtered to measure the absolute abundance of every unique TCRbeta CDR3 rearrangement. For each sample, productive Simpson clonality was calculated by taking the square root of Simpson's diversity index across productive rearrangements. As stored in TCRdb, this immuneACCESS dataset retains in-frame rearrangements with V and J assigned. A fraction of the clones does not appear; measured against another copy, unresolved V genes explain less than half of the discrepancy, and the remainder lacks a known reason. The V and J calls and the clone size are those of that table, but D and trimming were determined from the DNA. The sample table lists 75,000 to 95,000 clones, roughly nine tenths of them with a count of one. Of the sample, over 1.5% falls within the top ten clones.

The clonotype comes from a man between 60 and 75 years old with acute or convalescent COVID-19. Recombination joined TRBV15 with TRBJ1-6, with a weak D call of TRBD1 (6 bases match). The specimen was peripheral blood. The CDR3 loop reads CATSRVAGALSPLHF. The DNA sequence reads TGTGCCACCAGCAGAGTCGCAGGGGCGCTTTCACCCCTCCACTTT.